The text below deals with one T cell receptor (beta chain). TCRdb's copy holds only in-frame clones and misses some; the assay was immunoSEQ multiplex PCR. This sample has just under 150,000 clones; 70% to 90% occur once, and the top ten carry roughly 2.6%. This sample is drawn from a study of blood T cell repertoires in COVID-19. Study overall: Both acute and convalescent COVID-19 samples were obtained from the United States, Italy and Spain. T cells, B-cell-depleted T cells, or PBMCs provided the cDNA or gDNA that served as material.

The J segment lost 0 bases and the V segment lost 1 base, leaving 5 bases of the junction unmatched. Germline loops: CDR1 LGHNA, CDR2 YNFKEQ. The CDR3 totals 16 residues. Sequenced input: peripheral blood. The rearrangement joins TRBV4-2 to TRBJ1-2; TRBD1 agrees at 7 bases. The source of this sequence is a human donor with acute or convalescent COVID-19. The donor label of this sample is uncertain. CDR3 nucleotides: TGTGCCAGCAGCCAAGGGACAGGTTTAACTAACTATGGCTACACCTTC. This encodes CASSQGTGLTNYGYTF.